This TCR beta chain was obtained from a study of blood T cell repertoires in COVID-19. Across the whole study: Both acute and convalescent COVID-19 samples were obtained from the United States, Italy and Spain. Sample material is recorded as cDNA or gDNA derived from T cells, B-cell-depleted T cells, or PBMCs.

CDR3 length: 18 amino acids. The ends lost 0 bases at V and 5 bases at J; junction bases unmatched: 10. Germline V gene lookup returns CDR1 WNHNN and CDR2 SYGVQD (reference sequence). Per the original data handling: Amplified reference gene primers provided the basis for estimating nucleated cell counts. TCRdb's table, derived via immunoSEQ multiplex PCR, lists solely in-frame clones and lacks some. V and J calls and clone size come straight from that table; D and trimming were deduced from the DNA. Counted here are about 200,000 clones, over 60% occurring once; the ten biggest clones make up around 6%.

This clonotype was obtained from a woman between 65 and 79 years old with acute or convalescent COVID-19. V usage is TRBV10-1 and J usage is TRBJ2-1, with 10 bases that match TRBD2. The sample was peripheral blood. CDR3 protein: CASSESGRLAGVNNEQFF. The CDR3 DNA reads TGCGCCAGCAGTGAGTCGGGGCGCCTAGCGGGAGTTAACAATGAGCAGTTCTTC.